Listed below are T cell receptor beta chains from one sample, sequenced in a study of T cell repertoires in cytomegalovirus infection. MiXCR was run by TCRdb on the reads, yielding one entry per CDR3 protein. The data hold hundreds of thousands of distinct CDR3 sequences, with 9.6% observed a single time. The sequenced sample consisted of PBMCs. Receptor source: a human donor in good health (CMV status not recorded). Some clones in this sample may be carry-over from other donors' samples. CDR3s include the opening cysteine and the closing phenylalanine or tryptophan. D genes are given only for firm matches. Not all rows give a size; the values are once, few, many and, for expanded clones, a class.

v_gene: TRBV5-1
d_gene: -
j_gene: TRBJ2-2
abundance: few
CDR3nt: TGCGCCAGCAGCTTGACGACCACCGGGGAGCTGTTTTTT
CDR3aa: CASSLTTTGELFF

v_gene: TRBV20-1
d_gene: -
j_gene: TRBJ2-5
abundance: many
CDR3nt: TGCAGTGCTAGGGAAGGTGCGACCGGGACCCAGTACTTC
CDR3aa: CSAREGATGTQYF

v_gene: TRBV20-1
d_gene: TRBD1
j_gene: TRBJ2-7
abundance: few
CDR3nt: TGCAGTGTCCCATCCGGACAGGGAAGCTACGAGCAGTACTTC
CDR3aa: CSVPSGQGSYEQYF

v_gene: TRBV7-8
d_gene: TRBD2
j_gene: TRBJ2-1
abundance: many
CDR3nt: TGTGCCAGCAGCCCACGACTAGCGGACAGCTCCTACAATGAGCAGTTCTTC
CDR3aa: CASSPRLADSSYNEQFF

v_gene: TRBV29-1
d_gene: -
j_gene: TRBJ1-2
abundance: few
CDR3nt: TGCAGCGTCCCAAGCGGGGGGCCGGTCTATGGCTACACCTTC
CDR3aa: CSVPSGGPVYGYTF

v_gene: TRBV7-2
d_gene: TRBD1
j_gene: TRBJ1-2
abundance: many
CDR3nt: TGTGCCAGCAGCTTTCTAGACAGGGGAGGTGGCTACACCTTC
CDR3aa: CASSFLDRGGGYTF

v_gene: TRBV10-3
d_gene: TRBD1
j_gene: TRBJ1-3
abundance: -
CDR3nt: TGTGCCATCACCGGGACAGGGGGTCACACCATATATTTT
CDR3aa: CAITGTGGHTIYF

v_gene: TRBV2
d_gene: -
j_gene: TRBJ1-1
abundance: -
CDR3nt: TGTGCCAGCAGTGAGGGGGCCATCCTGAACACTGAAGCTTTCTTT
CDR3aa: CASSEGAILNTEAFF

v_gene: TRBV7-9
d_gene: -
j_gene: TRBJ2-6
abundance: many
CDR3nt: TGTGCCAGCAGCCTTTCCGTCTCTGGGGCCAACGTCCTGACTTTC
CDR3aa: CASSLSVSGANVLTF

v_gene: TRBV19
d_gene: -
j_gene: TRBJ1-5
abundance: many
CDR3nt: TGTGCCAGTAGTCCCCCGGGGGGGATCAATCAGCCCCAGCATTTT
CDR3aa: CASSPPGGINQPQHF

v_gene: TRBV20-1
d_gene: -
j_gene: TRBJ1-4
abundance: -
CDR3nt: TGCAGTGCTAGCTACAGGGTGGATGAAAAACTGTTTTTT
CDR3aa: CSASYRVDEKLFF

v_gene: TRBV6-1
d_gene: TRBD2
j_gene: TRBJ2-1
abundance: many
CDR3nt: TGTGCCAGCAGTGACCTTTTGACTAGCGGGGGGAATGAGCAGTTCTTC
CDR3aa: CASSDLLTSGGNEQFF

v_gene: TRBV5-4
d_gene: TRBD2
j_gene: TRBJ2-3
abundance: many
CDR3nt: TGTGCCAGCAGCTTAGCTAGCGGGGGTGATACGCAGTATTTT
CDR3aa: CASSLASGGDTQYF

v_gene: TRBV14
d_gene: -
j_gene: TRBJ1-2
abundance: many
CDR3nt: TGTGCCAGCAGCCCCGGGTCGTCACAGGTAGCGGGCTACACCTTC
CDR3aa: CASSPGSSQVAGYTF

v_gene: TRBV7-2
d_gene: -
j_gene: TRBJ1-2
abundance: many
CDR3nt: TGTGCCACCGGGACGATGAACTATGGCTACACCTTC
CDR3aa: CATGTMNYGYTF

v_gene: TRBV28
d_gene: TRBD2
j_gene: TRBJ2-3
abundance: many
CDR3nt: TGTGCCAGCAGTTCCACAGGTGTAGCGGGGGGGCTCTATTTT
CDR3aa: CASSSTGVAGGLYF

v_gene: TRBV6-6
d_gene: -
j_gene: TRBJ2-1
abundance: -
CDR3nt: TGTGCCATGGGGGGGGCGGGGGTTGAGCAGTTCTTC
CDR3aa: CAMGGAGVEQFF

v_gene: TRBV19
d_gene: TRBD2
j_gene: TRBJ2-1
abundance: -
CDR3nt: TGTGCCAGTAGTATCCTCGGGACTAGGAACAATGAGCAGTTCTTC
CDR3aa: CASSILGTRNNEQFF

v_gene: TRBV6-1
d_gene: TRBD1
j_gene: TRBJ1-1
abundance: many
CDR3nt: TGTGCCAGCAGTGAGGACAGGGACACTGAAGCTTTCTTT
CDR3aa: CASSEDRDTEAFF

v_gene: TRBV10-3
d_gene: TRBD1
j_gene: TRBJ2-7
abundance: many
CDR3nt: TGTGCCATCAGGAAGGGACAGGGGGCCTCCTACGAGCAGTACTTC
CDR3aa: CAIRKGQGASYEQYF

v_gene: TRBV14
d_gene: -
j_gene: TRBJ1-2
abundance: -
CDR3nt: TGTGCCAGCAGCCAAGGGACGGGCTACTATGGCTACACCTTC
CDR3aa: CASSQGTGYYGYTF

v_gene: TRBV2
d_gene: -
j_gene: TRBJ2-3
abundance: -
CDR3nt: TGTGCCAGCAGAGGGGTCCAAAAAGGTGCGCTCACAGATACGCAGTATTTT
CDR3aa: CASRGVQKGALTDTQYF

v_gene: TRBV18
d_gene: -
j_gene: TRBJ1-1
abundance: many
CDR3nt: TGTGCCAGCTCACCACGACAGAGTAACACTGAAGCTTTCTTT
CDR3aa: CASSPRQSNTEAFF

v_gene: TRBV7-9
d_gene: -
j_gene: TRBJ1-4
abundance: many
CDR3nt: TGTGCCAGCAGCTTAGCGGGGGCGGACGAAAAACTGTTTTTT
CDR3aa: CASSLAGADEKLFF

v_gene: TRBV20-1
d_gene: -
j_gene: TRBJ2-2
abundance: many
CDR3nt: TGCAGTGCTAGAGATCTGAACACCGGGGAGCTGTTTTTT
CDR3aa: CSARDLNTGELFF

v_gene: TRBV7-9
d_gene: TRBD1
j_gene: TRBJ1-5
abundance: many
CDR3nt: TGTGCCAGCAGCGCCACAGGGGGAAGCAATCAGCCCCAGCATTTT
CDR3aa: CASSATGGSNQPQHF

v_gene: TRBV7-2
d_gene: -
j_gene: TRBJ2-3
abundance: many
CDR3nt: TGTGCCAGCAGGTTGCGGACAGCAGGAGATACGCAGTATTTT
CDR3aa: CASRLRTAGDTQYF

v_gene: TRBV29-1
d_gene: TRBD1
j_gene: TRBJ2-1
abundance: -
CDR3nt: TGCAGCACTAGGACAGGGAATGAGCAGTTCTTC
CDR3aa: CSTRTGNEQFF

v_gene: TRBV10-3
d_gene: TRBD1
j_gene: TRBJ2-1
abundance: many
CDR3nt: TGTGCCATCCGACAGGGTAGCTCCTACAATGAGCAGTTCTTC
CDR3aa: CAIRQGSSYNEQFF

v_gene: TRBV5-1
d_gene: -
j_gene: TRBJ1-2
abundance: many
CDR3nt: TGCGCCAGCAGCACGACAGGCCGTGAGGATGGCTACACCTTC
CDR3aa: CASSTTGREDGYTF

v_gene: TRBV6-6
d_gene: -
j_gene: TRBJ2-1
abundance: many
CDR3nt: TGTGCCAGCAGTGCGCTGCCGGCCGGGGAGAGCTCCTACAATGAGCAGTTCTTC
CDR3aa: CASSALPAGESSYNEQFF

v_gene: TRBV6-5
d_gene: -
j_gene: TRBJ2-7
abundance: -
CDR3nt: TGTGCCAGCAGTTACTCTGAAGAGTCAGGAGGTAACCCCTACGAGCAGTACTTC
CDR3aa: CASSYSEESGGNPYEQYF

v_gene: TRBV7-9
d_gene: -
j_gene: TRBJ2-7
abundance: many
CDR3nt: TGTGCCAGCAGCTTAGGGATCGAGCAGTACTTC
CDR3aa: CASSLGIEQYF

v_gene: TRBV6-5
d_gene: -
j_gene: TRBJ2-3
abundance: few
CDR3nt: TGTGCCAGCAGTTACTCGTCCATACAGATAGATACGCAGTATTTT
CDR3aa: CASSYSSIQIDTQYF

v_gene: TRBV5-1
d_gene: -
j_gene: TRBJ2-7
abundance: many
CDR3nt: TGCGCCAGCAGCTTGGGAGAAATGCCGGGGATCTCCTACGAGCAGTACTTC
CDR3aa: CASSLGEMPGISYEQYF

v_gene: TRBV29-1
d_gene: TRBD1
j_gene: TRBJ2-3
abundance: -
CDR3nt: TGCAGCGTTGCCCCGGGACAGGGGGCAGATACGCAGTATTTT
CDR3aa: CSVAPGQGADTQYF

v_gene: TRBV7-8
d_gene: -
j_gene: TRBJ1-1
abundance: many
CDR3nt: TGTGCCAGCAGCTTGAGTTCCACTGAAGCTTTCTTT
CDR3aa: CASSLSSTEAFF

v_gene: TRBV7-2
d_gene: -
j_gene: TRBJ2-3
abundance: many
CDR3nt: TGTGCCAGCAGCTGGTACACAGATACGCAGTATTTT
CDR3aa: CASSWYTDTQYF

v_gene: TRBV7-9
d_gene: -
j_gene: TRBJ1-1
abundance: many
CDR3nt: TGTGCCAGCAGCGGGGGGGAGGTCTCTGAAGCTTTCTTT
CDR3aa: CASSGGEVSEAFF

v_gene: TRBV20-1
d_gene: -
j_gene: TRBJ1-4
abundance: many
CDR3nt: TGCAGTGCTAGATGGGTATCCGAAACTCGGGGTGAAAAACTGTTTTTT
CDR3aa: CSARWVSETRGEKLFF

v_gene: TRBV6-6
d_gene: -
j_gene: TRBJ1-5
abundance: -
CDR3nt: TGTGCCAGCAGCGCCAGGGGAGGATTGAGCAATCAGCCCCAGCATTTT
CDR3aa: CASSARGGLSNQPQHF

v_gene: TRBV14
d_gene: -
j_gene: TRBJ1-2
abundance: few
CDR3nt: TGTGCCAGCAGCCCTCAGGGAGTTTACGGCTACACCTTC
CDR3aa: CASSPQGVYGYTF

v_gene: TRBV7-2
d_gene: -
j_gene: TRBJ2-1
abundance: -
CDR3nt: TGTGCCAGCAGCTTAAAGTACGAGCAGTTCTTC
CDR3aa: CASSLKYEQFF